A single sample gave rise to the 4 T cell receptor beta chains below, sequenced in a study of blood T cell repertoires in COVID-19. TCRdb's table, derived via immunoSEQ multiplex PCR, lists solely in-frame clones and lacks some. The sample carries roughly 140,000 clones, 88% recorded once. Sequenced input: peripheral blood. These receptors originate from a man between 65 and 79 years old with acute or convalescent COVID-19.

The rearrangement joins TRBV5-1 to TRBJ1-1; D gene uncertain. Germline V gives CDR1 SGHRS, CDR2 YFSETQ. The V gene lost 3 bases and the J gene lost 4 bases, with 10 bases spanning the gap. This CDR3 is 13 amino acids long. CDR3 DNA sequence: TGCGCCAGCAGCTCTCTATCCTCCACTGAAGCTTTCTTT. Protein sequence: CASSSLSSTEAFF.

The CDR3 protein is CASSPWGPTYEQYF. The CDR3 DNA is TGTGCCAGCAGTCCCTGGGGGCCGACCTACGAGCAGTACTTC. The V call is TRBV28, the J call TRBJ2-7; D perhaps matches TRBD1 (6 bases). The V gene lost 5 bases and the J gene lost 2 bases, with 13 bases spanning the gap. The germline CDR1 and CDR2 sequences are MDHEN and SYDVKM. The CDR3 consists of 14 residues.

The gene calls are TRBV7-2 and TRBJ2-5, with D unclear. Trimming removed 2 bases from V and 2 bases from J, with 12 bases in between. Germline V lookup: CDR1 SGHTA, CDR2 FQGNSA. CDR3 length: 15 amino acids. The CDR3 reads CASSLFPGPQETQYF. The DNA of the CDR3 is TGTGCCAGCAGCTTATTTCCAGGCCCACAAGAGACCCAGTACTTC.

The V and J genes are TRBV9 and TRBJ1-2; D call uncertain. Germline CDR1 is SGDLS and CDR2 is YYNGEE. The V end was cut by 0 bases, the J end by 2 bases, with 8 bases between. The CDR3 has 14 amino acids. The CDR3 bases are TGTGCCAGCAGCGTAGCTCCCGAGAACTATGGCTACACCTTC. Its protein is CASSVAPENYGYTF.